These 21 T cell receptor beta chains were sequenced from one sample in a study of metastatic and nonmetastatic thyroid tumors. TCRdb reprocessed the PCR reads using MiXCR. Of 60,000 or so clones listed, 25% to 30% were seen once; the top ten hold 15% to 20%. Thyroid surgery took place with no prior treatment in any patient. The sample consisted of blood. The receptors stem from a female donor with papillary thyroid cancer or a benign thyroid nodule (not recorded which). Some clones in this sample may be carry-over from other donors' samples.

The chain carries TRBV20-1 and TRBJ1-1, with D possibly TRBD1 on 5 matching bases. The CDR3 extends over 13 amino acids. Germline assignment: CDR1 DFQATT and CDR2 SNEGSKA (reference sequence). The CDR3 sequence is CRPKKGLNTEAFF. The CDR3 bases are TGCAGACCGAAGAAGGGGCTGAACACTGAAGCTTTCTTT.

This clone turned up a few times. V gene TRBV30 combines with J gene TRBJ2-3, with 7 bases matching TRBD2. This CDR3 is 11 amino acids long. Germline V gene sequence: CDR1 GTSNPN, CDR2 SVGIG (reference sequence). The trim removed 1 base at V and 8 bases at J, leaving 0 bases unmatched. The CDR3 region has the DNA TGTGCCTGGAGTGGGGAGGGTACGCAGTATTTT. As protein: CAWSGEGTQYF.

The chain uses TRBV20-1 and TRBJ2-1, with 11 bases lining up with TRBD2. CDR1 is DFQATT and CDR2 is SNEGSKA in the germline V gene (reference sequence). J was trimmed by 9 bases and V by 4 bases; bases with no gene match: 8. This CDR3 contains 14 residues. CDR3 residues: CSAKGSGRAFEQFF. The CDR3 DNA sequence: TGCAGTGCTAAAGGTAGCGGGAGGGCCTTTGAGCAGTTCTTC.

This clone was seen a handful of times. V usage is TRBV10-3 and J usage is TRBJ2-7; the match to TRBD1 covers 10 bases. Germline-derived CDR1 and CDR2 are ENHRY and SYGVKD. The CDR3 has 15 residues. V lost 7 bases and J lost 7; bases outside the gene matches: 13. CDR3 in amino acids: CAINPDRGRTEEQYF. The CDR3 DNA reads as TGTGCCATCAATCCCGACAGGGGGCGCACAGAAGAGCAGTACTTC.

This chain connects TRBV5-1 to TRBJ2-7; 7 nucleotides agree with TRBD1. CDR1 and CDR2 (germline): SGHRS, YFSETQ. This CDR3 has 13 residues. V shed 0 bases and J 6 bases; nucleotides not matched to a gene: 3. The CDR3 coding sequence is TGCGCCAGCAGCTTGGAGACAGGGCTCGAGCAGTACTTC. Residues: CASSLETGLEQYF.

A few counts support this clone. This chain joins TRBV27 and TRBJ1-5; no definite D call. The CDR3 spans 10 residues. Trimming pared 8 bases from V and 5 bases from J, leaving 4 bases between. Germline V gene sequence: CDR1 MNHEY, CDR2 SMNVEV (reference sequence). The CDR3: CASGYQPQHF. In DNA, the CDR3 is TGTGCCAGCGGTTATCAGCCCCAGCATTTT.

V is TRBV11-1 and J is TRBJ2-1; no firm D call. Germline CDR1 and CDR2: SGHAT and FQDESV (reference sequence). The CDR3 is 19 amino acids. Deletions cut 0 bases from V and 3 bases from J, with 21 bases between. The CDR3 nucleotides are TGTGCCAGCAGCTTAGCCCCTCGGGTGGCTAGGAAGGGCTACAATGAGCAGTTCTTC. This codes for CASSLAPRVARKGYNEQFF.

The chain uses TRBV6-1 and TRBJ1-2, with 10 bases identical to TRBD1. The CDR3 has 16 residues. In germline, CDR1 is MNHNS, CDR2 SASEGT. V lost 7 bases, J lost 3 bases, and 11 bases stayed unmatched. CDR3 sequence reads: CASKPGQGTDYYGYTF. The CDR3 DNA is TGTGCCAGCAAGCCGGGACAGGGGACAGATTACTATGGCTACACCTTC.

This clone appeared a few times. CDR3 amino acids: CASSLEGQGDEQFF. CDR3 in DNA: TGCGCCAGCAGCTTGGAGGGACAGGGCGATGAGCAGTTCTTC. The chain recombines TRBV5-1 with TRBJ2-1, with TRBD1 matching over 9 bases. Unmatched junction bases numbered 3, after V lost 0 bases and J lost 8 bases. The CDR3 loop spans 14 amino acids. Germline assignment: CDR1 SGHRS and CDR2 YFSETQ.

This clone was counted a few times. The chain employs TRBV7-8 and TRBJ2-7; D may be TRBD1 or TRBD2 (5 bases each). The CDR3 covers 14 residues. The germline V gene encodes CDR1 SGHVS and CDR2 FQNEAQ. V was trimmed by 5 bases and J by 3 bases, leaving 14 bases between them. CDR3 in amino acids: CASSHTGRLYEQYF. CDR3 in DNA: TGTGCCAGCAGCCACACGGGACGGCTCTACGAGCAGTACTTC.

The chain is built from TRBV4-3 and TRBJ2-7; no clear D. Trimming removed 4 bases from V and 2 bases from J, with 18 bases in between. The germline CDR1 and CDR2 sequences are LGHNA and YSLEER. This CDR3 comprises 16 residues. CDR3 nucleotides: TGCGCCAGCAGCCCAAGCACGGGCAATTTCGCCTACGAGCAGTACTTC. This codes for CASSPSTGNFAYEQYF.

This clone appeared many times. The chain employs TRBV6-1 and TRBJ2-3; no clear D. Between the trimmed V and J ends, which lost 4 bases and 6 bases, there was a span of 8 bases. The CDR3 runs to 12 residues. The germline V gene has CDR1 MNHNS and CDR2 SASEGT. The CDR3 loop reads CASSASFDTQYF. Here the CDR3 DNA reads TGTGCCAGCAGTGCCTCTTTTGATACGCAGTATTTT.

Comment on this clone: The junction does not match germline at one end; this may be a read error. The chain recombines TRBV20-1 with TRBJ2-2, with TRBD1 identical over 7 bases. The CDR3 sequence is 14 residues long. The germline gives CDR1 DFQATT, CDR2 SNEGSKA (reference sequence). CDR3 sequence (DNA): TGCAGTGCACGGGACAGCCCGAACACCGGTGAGCTGTTTTTT. Translation: CSARDSPNTGELFF.

This clone turned up a few times. This rearrangement joins TRBV6-1 to TRBJ1-4, with D maybe TRBD1 (5 bases). V lost 8 bases and J lost 7, with 11 bases in between. The CDR3 spans 12 residues. CDR1 and CDR2 (germline): MNHNS, SASEGT. The CDR3 region has the DNA TGTGCCAGCCGGGGCCAGAGTGAAAAACTGTTTTTT. Amino acid sequence: CASRGQSEKLFF.

This clone turned up a few times. The chain links TRBV7-2 to TRBJ2-7; 9 bases are a match to TRBD1. The ends lost 4 bases at V and 2 bases at J; junction bases unmatched: 6. Per germline, CDR1 SGHTA and CDR2 FQGNSA. CDR3 size: 15 residues. CDR3 nucleotides: TGTGCCAGCAGCTGGGGACAGGGAGGGGCCTACGAGCAGTACTTC. Translating gives CASSWGQGGAYEQYF.

This clone was observed a few times. One end of the junction does not line up with germline, which may come from a read error. The sample has other DNA sequences that encode this CDR3 too. This chain connects TRBV19 to TRBJ2-7; TRBD1 matches at 7 bases. The CDR3 is made up of 15 amino acids. Germline V gene sequence: CDR1 LNHDA, CDR2 SQIVND (reference sequence). The CDR3 DNA reads TGTGCCAGTAGTATTGACAGGGTTTCCTCCTATGAGCAGTACTTC. Translated, it gives CASSIDRVSSYEQYF. Variable domain in full (rest from reference TRBV19 and TRBJ2-7): DGGITQSPKYLFRKEGQNVTLSCEQNLNHDAMYWYRQDPGQGLRLIYYSQIVNDFQKGDIAEGYSVSREKKESFPLTVTSAQKNPTAFYLCASSIDRVSSYEQYFGPGTRLTVT.

This clone occurred many times. The chain has TRBV6-1 and TRBJ1-2; TRBD1 might be the D (5 bases). The CDR3 is made up of 13 amino acids. CDR1 and CDR2 (germline): MNHNS, SASEGT. Trimming pared 5 bases from V and 4 bases from J, leaving 11 bases between. The CDR3 reads CASSRTSAYGYTF. CDR3 bases: TGTGCCAGCAGTCGGACATCCGCCTATGGCTACACCTTC.

This clone was seen only a few times. The chain links TRBV28 to TRBJ1-6; no reliable D call. The V gene's germline CDR1 is MDHEN and CDR2 SYDVKM. The ends were cut back, 5 bases at V and 10 bases at J, with 12 bases in the middle. CDR3 length equals 13 residues. The chain's CDR3 is CASSRGNLSPLHF. The CDR3 nucleotides are TGTGCCAGCAGTAGAGGAAATTTGTCACCCCTCCACTTT.

This clone was recorded once. The rearrangement joins TRBV12-3 or TRBV12-4 to TRBJ1-2; D is uncertain. V lost 1 base, J lost 0 bases, and 12 bases lay in between. This CDR3 has 16 amino acids. CDR3 sequence (DNA): TGTGCCAGCAGTTTAGGGGTTGCATCAGCTAACTATGGCTACACCTTC. It translates to CASSLGVASANYGYTF.

V is TRBV11-2 and J is TRBJ2-7; 8 bases are a match to TRBD1. The CDR3 spans 16 residues. Germline lookup yields CDR1 SGHAT and CDR2 FQNNGV. Unmatched junction bases numbered 9, after V lost 5 bases and J lost 0 bases. The CDR3 loop is CASSLTGTGVSYEQYF. CDR3 nucleotides: TGTGCCAGCAGCCTAACCGGGACAGGTGTCTCCTACGAGCAGTACTTC.

In this sample, this clone turned up a few times. The sample contains more than one DNA sequence encoding this CDR3. The chain employs TRBV6-1 and TRBJ1-3, with D possibly TRBD1 on 6 matching bases. Trimming pared 8 bases from V and 2 bases from J, leaving 13 bases between. The CDR3 loop spans 14 amino acids. Germline V gene lookup returns CDR1 MNHNS and CDR2 SASEGT. In nucleotides, the CDR3 is TGTGCCAGCTTACAGGGAGCAACTGGAAACACCATATATTTT. This encodes CASLQGATGNTIYF.